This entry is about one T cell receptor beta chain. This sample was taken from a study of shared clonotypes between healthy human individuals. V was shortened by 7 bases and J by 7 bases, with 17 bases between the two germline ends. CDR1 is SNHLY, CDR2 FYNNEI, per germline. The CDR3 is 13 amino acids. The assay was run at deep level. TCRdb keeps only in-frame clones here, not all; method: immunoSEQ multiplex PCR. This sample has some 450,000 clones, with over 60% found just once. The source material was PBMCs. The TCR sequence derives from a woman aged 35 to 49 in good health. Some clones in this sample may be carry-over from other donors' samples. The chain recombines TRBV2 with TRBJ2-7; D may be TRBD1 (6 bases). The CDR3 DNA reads TGTGCCAGCACCGTACAGGGCTTAGGGGAGCAGTACTTC. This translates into CASTVQGLGEQYF. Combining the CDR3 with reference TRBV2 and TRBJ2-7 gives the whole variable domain EPEVTQTPSHQVTQMGQEVILRCVPISNHLYFYWYRQILGQKVEFLVSFYNNEISEKSEIFDDQFSVERPDGSNFTLKIRSTKLEDSAMYFCASTVQGLGEQYFGPGTRLTVT.